Listed below are T cell receptor beta chains from one sample, sequenced in a study of blood T cells in healthy people across ages. TCRdb reprocessed the 5' RACE reads via MiXCR and lists one record per CDR3 protein. This repertoire shows roughly 930,000 distinct CDR3 sequences, around 49% found once; its top ten account for around 15%. Input material: blood. These receptors came from a man aged 30-40 years in good health. Both conserved end residues are part of each CDR3. Fields, in order: CDR3 protein, CDR3 DNA, V gene, clone size, J gene, D gene. The D gene is left open where the match is weak. The listing skips clone size in some rows; elsewhere it reads once, few, many or a size class.

CDR3 protein: CASSSRNGPGTQYF; CDR3 DNA: TGTGCCAGCAGCTCCCGAAACGGACCGGGGACCCAGTACTTC; V gene: TRBV7-2; clone size: -; J gene: TRBJ2-5; D gene: -
CDR3 protein: CASSLAESTDTQYF; CDR3 DNA: TGCGCCAGCAGCTTGGCGGAGAGCACAGATACGCAGTATTTT; V gene: TRBV5-1; clone size: -; J gene: TRBJ2-3; D gene: -
CDR3 protein: CASSFGTGLTDTQYF; CDR3 DNA: TGTGCTAGCAGCTTCGGGACAGGGCTGACAGATACGCAGTATTTT; V gene: TRBV7-7; clone size: -; J gene: TRBJ2-3; D gene: TRBD1
CDR3 protein: CASSLEATLDTQYF; CDR3 DNA: TGCGCCAGCAGCTTGGAGGCCACACTAGATACGCAGTATTTT; V gene: TRBV5-1; clone size: once; J gene: TRBJ2-3; D gene: -
CDR3 protein: CASTSGTGYEQYF; CDR3 DNA: TGTGCCAGCACCTCCGGGACAGGCTACGAGCAGTACTTC; V gene: TRBV28; clone size: -; J gene: TRBJ2-7; D gene: TRBD1
CDR3 protein: CASSLAAGRNTGELFF; CDR3 DNA: TGTGCCAGCAGCTTAGCTGCGGGGCGGAACACCGGGGAGCTGTTTTTT; V gene: TRBV11-3; clone size: -; J gene: TRBJ2-2; D gene: -
CDR3 protein: CSARDPSGNYNEQYF; CDR3 DNA: TGCAGTGCTAGAGATCCGAGTGGGAATTACAATGAGCAGTACTTC; V gene: TRBV20-1; clone size: -; J gene: TRBJ2-7; D gene: -
CDR3 protein: CASSYPGPTGYNEQFF; CDR3 DNA: TGTGCCAGCAGTTACCCAGGTCCGACAGGCTACAATGAGCAGTTCTTC; V gene: TRBV6-6; clone size: -; J gene: TRBJ2-1; D gene: -
CDR3 protein: CASSFRVFEHYF; CDR3 DNA: TGTGCCAGCAGTTTCAGGGTCTTCGAGCACTACTTC; V gene: TRBV12-3/TRBV12-4; clone size: -; J gene: TRBJ2-7; D gene: -
CDR3 protein: CASSQMLETRNYGYTF; CDR3 DNA: TGTGCCAGCAGCCAGATGTTAGAAACCCGTAACTATGGCTACACCTTC; V gene: TRBV7-9; clone size: -; J gene: TRBJ1-2; D gene: -
CDR3 protein: CSARLGQPYEQYF; CDR3 DNA: TGCAGTGCTAGACTTGGACAGCCCTACGAGCAGTACTTC; V gene: TRBV20-1; clone size: -; J gene: TRBJ2-7; D gene: -
CDR3 protein: CSVSGDGNIQYF; CDR3 DNA: TGCAGCGTTTCAGGGGATGGGAACATTCAGTACTTC; V gene: TRBV29-1; clone size: few; J gene: TRBJ2-4; D gene: -
CDR3 protein: CASSEGSRRGYTF; CDR3 DNA: TGTGCCAGCAGTGAAGGGTCCCGGAGGGGCTACACCTTC; V gene: TRBV12-3/TRBV12-4; clone size: once; J gene: TRBJ1-2; D gene: -
CDR3 protein: CASSLAAGSGSYNEQFF; CDR3 DNA: TGTGCCAGCAGCTTGGCCGCAGGGTCGGGCTCCTACAATGAGCAGTTCTTC; V gene: TRBV11-3; clone size: -; J gene: TRBJ2-1; D gene: -
CDR3 protein: CASSQELSRSAFF; CDR3 DNA: TGTGCCAGCAGCCAAGAGCTAAGCCGTTCCGCTTTCTTT; V gene: TRBV3-1; clone size: few; J gene: TRBJ1-1; D gene: -
CDR3 protein: CASSVGESGYEQYF; CDR3 DNA: TGTGCCAGCAGCGTTGGGGAATCCGGCTACGAGCAGTACTTC; V gene: TRBV7-2; clone size: -; J gene: TRBJ2-7; D gene: -
CDR3 protein: CSVPLTGTGGTEAFF; CDR3 DNA: TGCAGCGTTCCCCTCACCGGGACAGGGGGCACTGAAGCTTTCTTT; V gene: TRBV29-1; clone size: -; J gene: TRBJ1-1; D gene: TRBD1
CDR3 protein: CSVVTRGIGTGELFF; CDR3 DNA: TGCAGCGTTGTCACCCGGGGGATAGGCACCGGGGAGCTGTTTTTT; V gene: TRBV29-1; clone size: -; J gene: TRBJ2-2; D gene: -
CDR3 protein: CSAPTGYGAEAFF; CDR3 DNA: TGCAGTGCTCCCACAGGGTACGGGGCTGAAGCTTTCTTT; V gene: TRBV20-1; clone size: -; J gene: TRBJ1-1; D gene: -
CDR3 protein: CASSFQQGSYNEQYF; CDR3 DNA: TGTGCCAGCAGCTTCCAGCAGGGTTCCTACAATGAGCAGTACTTC; V gene: TRBV7-2; clone size: -; J gene: TRBJ2-7; D gene: -
CDR3 protein: CSVEGRQRMNTEAFF; CDR3 DNA: TGCAGCGTCGAAGGACGGCAGCGCATGAACACTGAAGCTTTCTTT; V gene: TRBV29-1; clone size: -; J gene: TRBJ1-1; D gene: -
CDR3 protein: CASASGGFTYNEQFF; CDR3 DNA: TGTGCCAGCGCCAGTGGAGGGTTTACCTACAATGAGCAGTTCTTC; V gene: TRBV6-5; clone size: -; J gene: TRBJ2-1; D gene: -
CDR3 protein: CASSLRGASGGHNEQFF; CDR3 DNA: TGTGCCAGCAGCTTAAGGGGCGCTAGCGGGGGACACAATGAGCAGTTCTTC; V gene: TRBV7-3; clone size: once; J gene: TRBJ2-1; D gene: TRBD2
CDR3 protein: CASSLGGMDTEAFF; CDR3 DNA: TGCGCCAGCAGCTTGGGGGGCATGGACACTGAAGCTTTCTTT; V gene: TRBV5-1; clone size: -; J gene: TRBJ1-1; D gene: -
CDR3 protein: CATSSPPGTSNQPQHF; CDR3 DNA: TGTGCCACCAGCAGCCCTCCAGGGACTAGCAATCAGCCCCAGCATTTT; V gene: TRBV15; clone size: -; J gene: TRBJ1-5; D gene: -
CDR3 protein: CASSQPGQVQPQHF; CDR3 DNA: TGCGCCAGCAGCCAACCAGGTCAGGTTCAGCCCCAGCATTTT; V gene: TRBV4-1; clone size: -; J gene: TRBJ1-5; D gene: -
CDR3 protein: CASSPTGGSANYGYTF; CDR3 DNA: TGTGCCAGCAGCCCGACAGGGGGCTCGGCTAACTATGGCTACACCTTC; V gene: TRBV12-3/TRBV12-4; clone size: -; J gene: TRBJ1-2; D gene: TRBD1
CDR3 protein: CSAMTGGRANYGYTF; CDR3 DNA: TGCAGTGCTATGACAGGGGGCCGCGCTAACTATGGCTACACCTTC; V gene: TRBV20-1; clone size: -; J gene: TRBJ1-2; D gene: TRBD1
CDR3 protein: CASSSTGAVSYNEQFF; CDR3 DNA: TGCGCCAGCAGCTCCACAGGGGCAGTATCCTACAATGAGCAGTTCTTC; V gene: TRBV5-1; clone size: many; J gene: TRBJ2-1; D gene: TRBD1
CDR3 protein: CASSPPGLDYNEQFF; CDR3 DNA: TGTGCCAGCAGCCCACCGGGACTAGATTACAATGAGCAGTTCTTC; V gene: TRBV7-9; clone size: few; J gene: TRBJ2-1; D gene: TRBD2
CDR3 protein: CASSQDPKGSSTDTQYF; CDR3 DNA: TGCGCCAGCAGCCAAGATCCGAAGGGCTCTAGCACAGATACGCAGTATTTT; V gene: TRBV4-3; clone size: -; J gene: TRBJ2-3; D gene: -
CDR3 protein: CASSPRASGGAGNEQYF; CDR3 DNA: TGTGCCAGCAGCCCTCGGGCTAGCGGGGGGGCCGGTAATGAGCAGTACTTC; V gene: TRBV11-2; clone size: few; J gene: TRBJ2-5; D gene: TRBD2
CDR3 protein: CASSLGGFVAKNIQYF; CDR3 DNA: TGTGCCAGCAGCTTAGGGGGCTTCGTAGCCAAAAACATTCAGTACTTC; V gene: TRBV7-2; clone size: -; J gene: TRBJ2-4; D gene: -
CDR3 protein: CASSQGGAGTYNEQFF; CDR3 DNA: TGCGCCAGCAGCCAAGGCGGAGCGGGAACCTACAATGAGCAGTTCTTC; V gene: TRBV4-1; clone size: -; J gene: TRBJ2-1; D gene: TRBD2
CDR3 protein: CASSHGQGRVEETQYF; CDR3 DNA: TGTGCCAGCAGTCACGGACAGGGGAGGGTAGAAGAGACCCAGTACTTC; V gene: TRBV27; clone size: -; J gene: TRBJ2-5; D gene: TRBD1
CDR3 protein: CASSYETSYNEQFF; CDR3 DNA: TGTGCCAGCAGTTACGAAACTAGCTACAATGAGCAGTTCTTC; V gene: TRBV6-2/TRBV6-3; clone size: -; J gene: TRBJ2-1; D gene: -
CDR3 protein: CASSFGTSVPTDTQYF; CDR3 DNA: TGTGCCAGCAGCTTTGGGACTAGCGTACCCACAGATACGCAGTATTTT; V gene: TRBV11-1; clone size: -; J gene: TRBJ2-3; D gene: TRBD2
CDR3 protein: CASSYFPGERPPKQFF; CDR3 DNA: TGTGCCAGCAGCTACTTTCCGGGGGAGCGGCCACCTAAGCAGTTCTTC; V gene: TRBV12-3/TRBV12-4; clone size: -; J gene: TRBJ2-1; D gene: -
CDR3 protein: CASSEGRLVGKLFF; CDR3 DNA: TGTGCCAGCAGTGAAGGGCGGCTTGTCGGAAAACTGTTTTTT; V gene: TRBV6-1; clone size: -; J gene: TRBJ1-4; D gene: -
CDR3 protein: CASSFRPPTNEKLFF; CDR3 DNA: TGCGCCAGCAGCTTCAGACCGCCAACTAATGAAAAACTGTTTTTT; V gene: TRBV5-1; clone size: -; J gene: TRBJ1-4; D gene: -
CDR3 protein: CASREWTGTSYNEQFF; CDR3 DNA: TGCGCCAGCAGAGAATGGACAGGGACTTCCTACAATGAGCAGTTCTTC; V gene: TRBV5-1; clone size: few; J gene: TRBJ2-1; D gene: TRBD1
CDR3 protein: CASSLESGTGITDTQYF; CDR3 DNA: TGTGCCAGCAGCTTAGAATCCGGGACAGGGATAACAGATACGCAGTATTTT; V gene: TRBV7-6; clone size: many; J gene: TRBJ2-3; D gene: TRBD1